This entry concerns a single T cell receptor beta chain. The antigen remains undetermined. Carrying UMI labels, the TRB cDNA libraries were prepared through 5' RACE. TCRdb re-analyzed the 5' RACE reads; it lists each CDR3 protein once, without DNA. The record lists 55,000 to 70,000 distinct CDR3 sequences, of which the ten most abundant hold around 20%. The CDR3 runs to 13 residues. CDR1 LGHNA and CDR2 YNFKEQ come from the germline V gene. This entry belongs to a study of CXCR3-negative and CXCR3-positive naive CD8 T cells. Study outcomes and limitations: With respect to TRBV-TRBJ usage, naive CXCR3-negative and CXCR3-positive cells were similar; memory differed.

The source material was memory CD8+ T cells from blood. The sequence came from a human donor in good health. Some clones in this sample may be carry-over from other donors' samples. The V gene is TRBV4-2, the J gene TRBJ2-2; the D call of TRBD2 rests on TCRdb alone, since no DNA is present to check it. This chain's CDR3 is CASNSGDTGELFF.